What follows is one T cell receptor beta chain and its context. These data originate in a study of blood T cell repertoires in COVID-19. Study summary: Donors in the United States, Italy and Spain gave samples during acute or convalescent COVID-19. Sources were T cells, B-cell-depleted T cells, or PBMCs; the material itself was cDNA or gDNA.

Germline V CDR1 and CDR2: LNHNV, YYDKDF (reference sequence). The ends were cut back, 3 bases at V and 2 bases at J, with 14 bases in the middle. The CDR3 length is 15 residues. As originally analysed: Estimation of nucleated cell counts was performed using reference gene primer amplification. Using immunoSEQ multiplex PCR, the repertoire was profiled, and TCRdb retains in-frame clones only, with some absent. V, J and clone size were drawn from that table, and D and trimming were deduced from the DNA. This sample yields 120,000 to 150,000 clones, of which roughly 88% are seen a single time; 28% belongs to the top ten.

The clonotype was recovered from a human donor in a cohort sampled during active COVID-19. The chain is built from TRBV15 and TRBJ2-7; possibly TRBD1 for D (6 bases). Source material: peripheral blood. CDR3 sequence (DNA): TGTGCCACCAGCAGGGGGGCTGGCAGCACCTACGAGCAGTACTTC. Amino acid sequence: CATSRGAGSTYEQYF.